The 22 T cell receptor beta chains in this list originate from one sample, sequenced in a study of T-cell memory formation after mild COVID-19. TCRdb reanalysed the 5' RACE reads using MiXCR and keeps one entry per CDR3 protein. The table shows about 39,000 distinct CDR3 sequences, with 6.1% occurring only once. Sequencing was done on a sample of PBMCs or a T cell subset sorted from them (not recorded which). These receptors came from an adult who had mild COVID-19 (a few samples of this study predate the infection). Cell type and time point are not known.

The chain combines TRBV9 with TRBJ1-2, with 7 bases identical to TRBD1. Losses at the gene ends were 4 bases for V and 5 bases for J; bases not matched to a gene: 5. The length of the CDR3 is 13 residues. Looked up from germline, CDR1 is SGDLS and CDR2 is YYNGEE. The CDR3 reads CASSHGTAYGYTF. The CDR3 region has the DNA TGTGCCAGCAGCCACGGGACAGCATATGGCTACACCTTC. Full variable domain (outside the CDR3, taken from reference TRBV9 and TRBJ1-2): DSGVTQTPKHLITATGQRVTLRCSPRSGDLSVYWYQQSLDQGLQFLIQYYNGEERAKGNILERFSAQQFPDLHSELNLSSLELGDSALYFCASSHGTAYGYTFGSGTRLTVV.

There are many counts of this clonotype. V is TRBV20-1 and J is TRBJ1-2; the D gene is possibly TRBD1 (5 bases). Trimming pared 3 bases from V and 6 bases from J, leaving 11 bases between. The CDR3 contains 12 residues. Germline lookup yields CDR1 DFQATT and CDR2 SNEGSKA (reference sequence). Here the CDR3 reads CSASRQGDGYTF. The CDR3 DNA reads as TGCAGTGCTAGCCGCCAGGGAGATGGCTACACCTTC.

This clonotype was picked up a small number of times. The rearrangement joins TRBV9 to TRBJ2-7, with TRBD2 matching 11 bases. In germline, CDR1 is SGDLS, CDR2 YYNGEE. J gave up 2 bases and V 0 bases, and 13 bases lay outside the gene matches. The CDR3 covers 19 residues. In DNA, the CDR3 is TGTGCCAGCAGCGTAGTGGCGTTAGCGGGAGGGCCGGTCCCCTACGAGCAGTACTTC. This sequence encodes CASSVVALAGGPVPYEQYF.

The chain combines TRBV24-1 with TRBJ1-3; 7 positions agree with TRBD1. V lost 4 bases to trimming and J lost 2 bases; unmatched junction nucleotides: 1. The CDR3 runs to 14 residues. Germline CDR1 KGHDR, CDR2 SFDVKD. The CDR3 DNA reads as TGTGCCACCAGTGAAACAGGGGCTGGAAACACCATATATTTT. It codes for CATSETGAGNTIYF.

This clonotype was seen a handful of times. The CDR3 DNA follows: TGTGCCAGCAGCTTATTATCAGGGAACACCGGGGAGCTGTTTTTT. The encoded protein is CASSLLSGNTGELFF. V gene TRBV11-3 combines with J gene TRBJ2-2; D not certain. CDR3 length equals 15 residues. V dropped 2 bases and J dropped 1 base, with 8 bases sitting between them. In germline, CDR1 is SGHNT, CDR2 YENEEA.

This clonotype came up many times. The chain has TRBV18 and TRBJ2-7; tentative D call: TRBD1 (6 bases). The V gene lost 3 bases and the J gene lost 6 bases, with 18 bases spanning the gap. CDR3 length: 15 amino acids. Germline V lookup: CDR1 KGHSH, CDR2 LQKENI. DNA for the CDR3: TGTGCCAGCTCACCCCCGTCACAACAGGGTGTCGAGCAGTACTTC. Residues: CASSPPSQQGVEQYF.

This clonotype was seen a handful of times. V and J are TRBV7-8 and TRBJ2-6; D is unresolved. Trimming shortened V by 6 bases and J by 1 base, and 7 bases separated the two germline ends. The CDR3 runs to 14 residues. CDR1 SGHVS and CDR2 FQNEAQ come from the germline V gene. The CDR3 DNA is TGTGCCAGCAGTATCCCTTCTGGGGCCAACGTCCTGACTTTC. Its translation is CASSIPSGANVLTF.

This chain connects TRBV5-1 to TRBJ2-5; D ambiguous. The germline CDR1 and CDR2 sequences are SGHRS and YFSETQ. V was cut by 9 bases and J by 2 bases, with 11 bases left in between. The CDR3 is 12 amino acids. The CDR3 region is CATRTDQETQYF. The CDR3 DNA reads TGCGCCACCAGGACGGATCAAGAGACCCAGTACTTC.

This clonotype was picked up many times. The CDR3 spells CASSQDRGTAHPAQETQYF. CDR3 coding DNA: TGTGCCAGCAGCCAAGATCGTGGGACAGCTCATCCCGCCCAGGAGACCCAGTACTTC. This chain connects TRBV14 to TRBJ2-5, with TRBD1 matching over 7 bases. Germline trimming cut 0 bases from V and 5 bases from J; bases unmatched to any gene: 18. The CDR3 length is 19 residues. CDR1 SGHDN and CDR2 FVKESK come from the germline V gene.

This clonotype has at least ten counts. V and J are TRBV3-1 and TRBJ2-4, with TRBD1 identical over 8 bases. The CDR3 runs 17 residues. With V trimmed by 1 base and J by 0 bases, 5 bases remained unmatched. Germline CDR1 and CDR2: LGHDT and YNNKEL (reference sequence). CDR3 sequence: CASSQGGQGRAKNIQYF. In nucleotides, the CDR3 is TGTGCCAGCAGCCAAGGAGGACAGGGAAGAGCCAAAAACATTCAGTACTTC.

This clonotype showed up many times. The chain recombines TRBV12-3 or TRBV12-4 with TRBJ2-2, with unresolved D. The germline V and J ends were trimmed by 2 bases and 2 bases, with 6 bases remaining between them. This CDR3 comprises 14 residues. Here the CDR3 reads CASSLQENTGELFF. The CDR3 coding sequence is TGTGCCAGCAGTTTACAGGAAAACACCGGGGAGCTGTTTTTT.

This clonotype was picked up a small number of times. This rearrangement joins TRBV4-1 to TRBJ1-2; D is perhaps TRBD1 (5 bases). This CDR3 region has 14 residues. V lost 4 bases and J 3 bases, leaving 12 bases between the germline ends. The germline V gene encodes CDR1 MGHRA and CDR2 YSYEKL. As DNA, the CDR3 is TGCGCCAGCAGCCTACCGACAGCCGACTATGGCTACACCTTC. It encodes CASSLPTADYGYTF.

This clonotype appeared a few times. The chain couples TRBV6-2 or TRBV6-3 to TRBJ2-4; TRBD2 agrees at 11 bases. V was clipped by 4 bases and J by 1 base; unmatched bases: 12. Germline values: CDR1 MNHEY, CDR2 SVGEGT. The CDR3 loop spans 19 amino acids. The CDR3 sequence is CASSFGLAGPGRAKNIQYF. The CDR3 nucleotides read TGTGCCAGCAGTTTTGGACTAGCGGGCCCGGGAAGGGCCAAAAACATTCAGTACTTC.

This chain uses TRBV30 with TRBJ1-6; 7 bases are shared with TRBD1. This CDR3 comprises 15 residues. The germline CDR1 and CDR2 sequences are GTSNPN and SVGIG (reference sequence). Germline trimming cut 8 bases from V and 7 bases from J; bases unmatched to any gene: 14. The CDR3 sequence is CAGTTGRLRNSPLHF. The CDR3 nucleotides read TGTGCCGGAACGACAGGGAGGCTCAGGAATTCACCCCTCCACTTT.

This clonotype has a handful of counts. V is TRBV12-5 and J is TRBJ1-5; possible D gene TRBD1, 5 bases. CDR1 LGHNT and CDR2 FRNRAP come from the germline V gene. This CDR3 is 14 amino acids long. The germline V and J ends were trimmed by 8 bases and 2 bases, with 13 bases remaining between them. CDR3 DNA sequence: TGTGCTAGTCGGCCCGGGGCGGGCAATCAGCCCCAGCATTTT. It yields the protein CASRPGAGNQPQHF.

Details on this clonotype: The junction differs from germline at one of its ends, possibly a read error. The CDR3 spells CASGRGSTEVFF. The CDR3 nucleotides are TGTGCCAGTGGGAGGGGGAGCACTGAAGTTTTCTTT. This chain uses TRBV12-3 or TRBV12-4 with TRBJ1-1, with a tentative D call TRBD1 (6 bases). This CDR3 is 12 amino acids long.

This clonotype occurred many times. The chain combines TRBV19 with TRBJ2-1; tentatively, D is TRBD2 (5 bases). The V end was cut by 4 bases, the J end by 3 bases, with 16 bases between. This CDR3 contains 16 residues. The germline V gene has CDR1 LNHDA and CDR2 SQIVND (reference sequence). CDR3 region: CASSTLRGSNYNEQFF. CDR3 sequence (DNA): TGTGCCAGTAGTACCCTCCGGGGTTCAAACTACAATGAGCAGTTCTTC. Full variable domain (rest looked up from reference TRBV19 and TRBJ2-1): DGGITQSPKYLFRKEGQNVTLSCEQNLNHDAMYWYRQDPGQGLRLIYYSQIVNDFQKGDIAEGYSVSREKKESFPLTVTSAQKNPTAFYLCASSTLRGSNYNEQFFGPGTRLTVL.

This chain joins TRBV7-2 and TRBJ1-1; D ambiguous. V gave up 4 bases and J gave up 11 bases, with 14 bases separating them. From germline, CDR1 is SGHTA and CDR2 FQGNSA. The CDR3 runs to 12 residues. The CDR3 DNA sequence: TGTGCCAGCAGCTCTCCCGCGCTTAGGGCTTTCTTT. Residues: CASSSPALRAFF.

This sequence joins TRBV19 and TRBJ2-2; no definite D call. The germline V gene has CDR1 LNHDA and CDR2 SQIVND (reference sequence). V was cut by 3 bases and J by 6 bases, with 8 bases left in between. The CDR3 has 13 residues. CDR3 nucleotides: TGTGCCAGTAGTATCCCCTGGGCCGGGGAGCTGTTTTTT. Protein: CASSIPWAGELFF.

Many counts were recorded for this clonotype. V usage is TRBV7-6 and J usage is TRBJ2-3; 9 bases are a match to TRBD1. The CDR3 extends over 15 amino acids. Germline values: CDR1 SGHVS, CDR2 FNYEAQ. V was clipped by 5 bases and J by 3 bases; unmatched bases: 6. This CDR3 is CASSVRDRATDTQYF. The DNA of the CDR3 is TGTGCCAGCAGCGTCCGGGACAGGGCGACAGATACGCAGTATTTT.

This clonotype was seen at least ten times. The gene calls are TRBV2 and TRBJ1-1, with D possibly being TRBD1 (5 bases). CDR3 length equals 16 residues. V was clipped by 4 bases and J by 2 bases, with 17 bases between them. Looked up from germline, CDR1 is SNHLY and CDR2 is FYNNEI. CDR3 loop: CASSVRGARSNTEAFF. CDR3 bases: TGTGCCAGCAGTGTAAGGGGCGCGCGAAGCAACACTGAAGCTTTCTTT. Full variable domain (missing parts from reference TRBV2 and TRBJ1-1): EPEVTQTPSHQVTQMGQEVILRCVPISNHLYFYWYRQILGQKVEFLVSFYNNEISEKSEIFDDQFSVERPDGSNFTLKIRSTKLEDSAMYFCASSVRGARSNTEAFFGQGTRLTVV.

As to this clonotype: The junction shows a germline mismatch at one end, possibly a read error. J is TRBJ2-5 and V is TRBV7-7, with D unclear. Germline V gene sequence: CDR1 SSHAT, CDR2 FNYEAQ (reference sequence). This CDR3 has 13 residues. The CDR3 sequence: CASSLMAQETQYF. CDR3 DNA: TGTGCTAGCAGCTTAATGGCCCAAGAGACCCAGTACTTC.